Each of the 7 T cell receptor beta chains below was sequenced from the same sample in a study of blood T cell repertoires in COVID-19. Sequenced by immunoSEQ multiplex PCR; TCRdb stores in-frame clones only, minus some. The table shows over 110,000 clones, with about nine tenths occurring only once. The sequencing input was peripheral blood. The origin of the receptors is a human donor in a cohort sampled during active COVID-19.

The DNA for the CDR3 is TGCGCCAGCAGCGCGGGACAGGGCTATGGCTACACCTTC. Encoded protein: CASSAGQGYGYTF. The chain is built from TRBV5-1 and TRBJ1-2, with TRBD1 identical over 9 bases. The germline CDR1 and CDR2 sequences are SGHRS and YFSETQ. This CDR3 is 13 amino acids long. The junction had 2 bases not matched to a gene; V was cut back by 4 bases and J by 4 bases.

The chain joins TRBV18 to TRBJ1-3; no reliable D call. V gave up 3 bases and J gave up 0 bases, with 12 bases separating them. The germline V gene has CDR1 KGHSH and CDR2 LQKENI. The CDR3 is made up of 16 amino acids. The CDR3 is CASSPDIQSSGNTIYF. For the CDR3, the DNA is TGTGCCAGCTCACCTGATATACAGAGCTCTGGAAACACCATATATTTT.

This chain uses TRBV27 with TRBJ1-5; TRBD1 agrees at 8 bases. This CDR3 is built from 19 residues. The ends lost 3 bases at V and 4 bases at J; junction bases unmatched: 17. Germline CDR1 is MNHEY and CDR2 is SMNVEV (reference sequence). This chain's CDR3 is CASSFQLGRGQKWNQPQHF. The CDR3 DNA is TGTGCCAGCAGTTTTCAATTGGGCAGGGGGCAGAAATGGAATCAGCCCCAGCATTTT.

The chain carries TRBV18 and TRBJ1-2; 9 positions match TRBD1. Germline V CDR1 and CDR2: KGHSH, LQKENI. V gave up 5 bases and J gave up 4 bases; unmatched junction bases: 8. The CDR3 is 15 amino acids. DNA of the CDR3: TGTGCCAGCTCAGACCGGGACAGGGCAGGCTATGGCTACACCTTC. Protein sequence: CASSDRDRAGYGYTF.

This chain connects TRBV4-1 to TRBJ1-2; D call uncertain. The CDR3 contains 15 residues. Between the trimmed V and J ends, which lost 0 bases and 2 bases, there was a span of 10 bases. CDR1 MGHRA and CDR2 YSYEKL come from the germline V gene. DNA for the CDR3: TGCGCCAGCAGCCAAGATATTAACAGCAACTATGGCTACACCTTC. This encodes CASSQDINSNYGYTF.

The rearrangement joins TRBV5-1 to TRBJ2-3; 9 bases agree with TRBD2. J gave up 1 base and V 8 bases, and 5 bases lay outside the gene matches. Per germline, CDR1 SGHRS and CDR2 YFSETQ. The CDR3 sequence is 14 residues long. The CDR3 sequence is CASIPSGGTDTQYF. Written as DNA, the CDR3 is TGCGCCAGTATCCCTAGCGGGGGCACAGATACGCAGTATTTT.

Written as DNA, the CDR3 is TGTGCCAGCAGCCGACAGGGATTGGGCTACACCTTC. Its translation: CASSRQGLGYTF. The chain couples TRBV28 to TRBJ1-2; 7 positions agree with TRBD1. The CDR3 is 12 amino acids. The V segment lost 6 bases and the J segment 8 bases; nucleotides outside the gene matches: 6. Germline assignment: CDR1 MDHEN and CDR2 SYDVKM.